One and the same sample provided the 5 T cell receptor beta chains below, sequenced in a study of cytomegalovirus exposure and HLA in healthy donors. 60 Vbeta and 13 Jbeta primers were used in PCR. Sequencing used immunoSEQ multiplex PCR; TCRdb keeps in-frame clones, though not all of them. The sample holds about 120,000 clones, about 69% seen once. The sequencing sample was made of PBMCs. The receptors here all came from a woman younger than 35 in good health and CMV-seronegative.

Details on this clone: The junction departs from germline at one end; a sequencing error may be responsible. The rearrangement links TRBV11-2 to TRBJ1-4, with D perhaps matching TRBD1 (6 bases). This CDR3 has 16 residues. CDR1 SGHAT and CDR2 FQNNGV come from the germline V gene. The CDR3 reads CASSPGTLSTNKKLFF. The DNA of the CDR3 is TGTGCCAGCAGCCCAGGGACACTCTCAACTAATAAAAAACTGTTTTTT.

This clone was observed a few times. J is TRBJ1-1 and V is TRBV10-3, with D uncertain. This CDR3 is built from 13 residues. The ends were cut back, 6 bases at V and 3 bases at J, with 11 bases in the middle. In germline, CDR1 is ENHRY, CDR2 SYGVKD. CDR3 in DNA: TGTGCCATCAGGGGAGATGGTGACACTGAAGCTTTCTTT. This codes for CAIRGDGDTEAFF.

In its sample, this clone was seen once. The rearrangement uses TRBV29-1 and TRBJ1-2; D is perhaps TRBD1 (6 bases). Looked up from germline, CDR1 is SQVTM and CDR2 is ANQGSEA. Between the trimmed V and J ends, which lost 6 bases and 4 bases, there was a span of 15 bases. This CDR3 is 13 amino acids long. The CDR3 DNA reads TGCAGCGTCCTACAGGGAATTGGCTATGGCTACACCTTC. Translation: CSVLQGIGYGYTF.

The J gene is TRBJ2-7, the V gene TRBV7-2, with 7 nucleotides matching TRBD1. The CDR3 is 15 amino acids. The junction had 9 bases not matched to a gene; V was cut back by 5 bases and J by 2 bases. Germline CDR1 is SGHTA and CDR2 is FQGNSA. The CDR3 nucleotides read TGTGCCAGCAGCGTGACAGGGACAGTGCCCTACGAGCAGTACTTC. It translates to CASSVTGTVPYEQYF. The full variable domain, rest sourced from reference TRBV7-2 and TRBJ2-7, is GAGVSQSPSNKVTEKGKDVELRCDPISGHTALYWYRQSLGQGLEFLIYFQGNSAPDKSGLPSDRFSAERTGGSVSTLTIQRTQQEDSAVYLCASSVTGTVPYEQYFGPGTRLTVT.

The chain uses TRBV9 and TRBJ1-1; 7 bases fit TRBD1. The CDR3 runs 14 residues. CDR1 and CDR2 (germline): SGDLS, YYNGEE. J was trimmed by 1 base and V by 4 bases; bases with no gene match: 4. CDR3 nucleotides: TGTGCCAGCAGCCCAGGGACAGCGAACACTGAAGCTTTCTTT. It encodes CASSPGTANTEAFF. The entire variable domain, with the rest obtained from reference TRBV9 and TRBJ1-1, is as follows: DSGVTQTPKHLITATGQRVTLRCSPRSGDLSVYWYQQSLDQGLQFLIQYYNGEERAKGNILERFSAQQFPDLHSELNLSSLELGDSALYFCASSPGTANTEAFFGQGTRLTVV.